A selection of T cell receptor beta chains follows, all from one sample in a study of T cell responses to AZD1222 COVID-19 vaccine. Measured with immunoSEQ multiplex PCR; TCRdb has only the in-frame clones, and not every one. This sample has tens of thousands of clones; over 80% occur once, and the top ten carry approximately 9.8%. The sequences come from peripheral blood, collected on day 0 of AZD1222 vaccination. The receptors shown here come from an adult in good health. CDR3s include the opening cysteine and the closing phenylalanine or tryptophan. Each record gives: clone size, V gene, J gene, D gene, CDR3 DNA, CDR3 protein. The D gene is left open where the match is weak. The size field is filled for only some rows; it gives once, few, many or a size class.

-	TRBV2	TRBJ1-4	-	TGTGCCAGCAGGGAGGGAACGGCTAATGAAAAACTGTTTTTT	CASREGTANEKLFF
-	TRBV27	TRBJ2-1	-	TGTGCCAGCAGTTTATCGTTCTTTGGGAAGGACGGCCACAATGAGCAGTTCTTC	CASSLSFFGKDGHNEQFF
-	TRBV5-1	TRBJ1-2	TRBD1	TGCGCCAGCAGCTTGGGGGTGCAGGGGGCCCTGGCTGGCTACACCTTC	CASSLGVQGALAGYTF
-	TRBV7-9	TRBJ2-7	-	TGTGCCAGCAGCCCACCGGGCCCTAGTGGCCACGAGCAGTACTTC	CASSPPGPSGHEQYF
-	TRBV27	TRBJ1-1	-	TGTGCCAGCATCCCCCTGGGGGACATTAACACTGAAGCTTTCTTT	CASIPLGDINTEAFF
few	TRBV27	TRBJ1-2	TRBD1	TGTGCCACTACGACAGGGAAGAACCGCTACACCTTC	CATTTGKNRYTF
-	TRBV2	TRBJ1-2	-	TGTGCCAGCAGTGAACGGAGTCAACTTTATGGCTACACCTTC	CASSERSQLYGYTF
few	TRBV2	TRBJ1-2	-	TGTGCCAGCAACGGGGCAGGGAACTATGGCTACACCTTC	CASNGAGNYGYTF
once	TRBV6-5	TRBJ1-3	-	TGTGCCAGCACCCTAATGCGGGGGACTGGAAACACCATATATTTT	CASTLMRGTGNTIYF
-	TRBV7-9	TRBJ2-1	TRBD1	TGTGCCAGCAGCTTTGGGACAGGGGGTGAGCAGTTCTTC	CASSFGTGGEQFF
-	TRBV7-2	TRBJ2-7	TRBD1	TGTGCCAGCAGCCCGGGGACAGGGGTGCAGTACTTC	CASSPGTGVQYF
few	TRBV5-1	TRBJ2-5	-	TGCGCCAGCAGCTTGGGACTGGATCAAGAGACCCAGTACTTC	CASSLGLDQETQYF
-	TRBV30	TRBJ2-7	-	TGTGCCTGGACAAGGACATCCCGGTCGGGCGAGCAGTACTTC	CAWTRTSRSGEQYF
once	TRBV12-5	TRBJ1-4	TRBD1	TGTGCTAGTGACAAATACAGGGGAACTAATGAAAAACTGTTTTTT	CASDKYRGTNEKLFF
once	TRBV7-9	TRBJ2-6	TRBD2	TGTGCCAGCAGCTTACGGCGGGGGGAGTCTGGGGCCAACGTCCTGACTTTC	CASSLRRGESGANVLTF
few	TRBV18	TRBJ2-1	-	TGTGCCAGCTCACCATCCTACGAGCAGTTCTTC	CASSPSYEQFF
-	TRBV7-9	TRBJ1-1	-	TGTGCCAGCAGCTTGGATCCAGGGAACACTGAAGCTTTCTTT	CASSLDPGNTEAFF
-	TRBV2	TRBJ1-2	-	TGTGCCAGCAGTGCCTTTCGACCGTCCCCGCGGGCGGCCTATGGCTACACCTTC	CASSAFRPSPRAAYGYTF
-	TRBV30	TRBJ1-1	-	TGTGCCTGGAGTGCAGGAGACAGGGAAGCTTTCTTT	CAWSAGDREAFF
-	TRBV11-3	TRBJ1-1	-	TGTGCCAGCAGCTTAGCCCTGGGGACTGAAGCTTTCTTT	CASSLALGTEAFF
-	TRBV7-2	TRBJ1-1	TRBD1	TGTGCCAGCAGCCCCGTGGGACAGTCAGGTACTGAAGCTTTCTTT	CASSPVGQSGTEAFF
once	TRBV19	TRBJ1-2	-	TGTGCCAGTAGTCGCGCATCCAACTATGGCTACACCTTC	CASSRASNYGYTF
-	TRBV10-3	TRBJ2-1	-	TGTGCCATCAGTGGTCCGAGCTACAATGAGCAGTTCTTC	CAISGPSYNEQFF
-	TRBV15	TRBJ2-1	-	TGTGCCACCAGCAGAGACAGGGAAGGTTTTGGTGAGCAGTTCTTC	CATSRDREGFGEQFF
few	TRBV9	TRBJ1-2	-	TGTGCCAGCAGCGTAGGCATAATGGGAGGGGGCTATGGCTACACCTTC	CASSVGIMGGGYGYTF
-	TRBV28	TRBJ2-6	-	TGTGCCAGCAGCCTCCAGCCTTTCTCTGGGGCCAACGTCCTGACTTTC	CASSLQPFSGANVLTF
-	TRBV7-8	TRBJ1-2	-	TGTGCCAGCAGCCCTGCCGGATCGGTGAACTATGGCTACACCTTC	CASSPAGSVNYGYTF
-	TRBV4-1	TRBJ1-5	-	TGCGCCAGCCACCCGGGGCCCAGGGTGATTGGCCAGCCCCAGCATTTT	CASHPGPRVIGQPQHF
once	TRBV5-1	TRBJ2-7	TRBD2	TGCGCCAGTACCCCTAGCGGGGCTTACGAGCAGTACTTC	CASTPSGAYEQYF
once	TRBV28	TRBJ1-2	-	TGTGCCAGCAGTTCCGGAACAGGTGGCCCCTATGATGGCTACACCTTC	CASSSGTGGPYDGYTF
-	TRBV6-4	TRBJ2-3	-	TGTGCCAGCAGTGGCGGTAGCACAGATACGCAGTATTTT	CASSGGSTDTQYF
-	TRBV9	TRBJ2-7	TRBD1	TGTGCCAGCAGCGTCGAGGGGGCAGGATCCTACGAGCAGTACTTC	CASSVEGAGSYEQYF
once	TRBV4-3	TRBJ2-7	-	TGCGCCAGCAGCCAATACCGGGACATTTCCTACGAGCAGTACTTC	CASSQYRDISYEQYF
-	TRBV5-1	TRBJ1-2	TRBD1	TGCGCCAGCAAGGGGACAGGGGGAGCGCTCTATGGCTACACCTTC	CASKGTGGALYGYTF
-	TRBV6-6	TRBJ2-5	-	TGTGCCAGCAGTTACGTTGGGGAGACCCAGTACTTC	CASSYVGETQYF
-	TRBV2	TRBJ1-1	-	TGTGCCAGCAGTGTTAACAGGGAGGCTGAAGCTTTCTTT	CASSVNREAEAFF
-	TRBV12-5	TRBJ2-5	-	TGTGCTAGTGGTTTGGGCGGGACTGAGACCCAGTACTTC	CASGLGGTETQYF
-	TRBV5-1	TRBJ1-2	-	TGCGCCAGCACTCCCGGGGCCGGAAACTATGGCTACACCTTC	CASTPGAGNYGYTF
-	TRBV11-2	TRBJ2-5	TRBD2	TGTGCCAGCAGCTTAGGGACTAGCGGTCGGCAAGAGACCCAGTACTTC	CASSLGTSGRQETQYF
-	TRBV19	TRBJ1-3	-	TGTGCCAGTAGTCCCCTTGGGGGAAACACCATATATTTT	CASSPLGGNTIYF
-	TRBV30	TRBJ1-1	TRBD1	TGTGCCTGGATGAGGACAGGGATGAACACTGAAGCTTTCTTT	CAWMRTGMNTEAFF
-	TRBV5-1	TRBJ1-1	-	TGCGCCAGCAGGAAACTTGAAGCTTTCTTT	CASRKLEAFF
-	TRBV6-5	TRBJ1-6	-	TGTGCCAGCAGTACCCGACGGGATTCACCCCTCCACTTT	CASSTRRDSPLHF
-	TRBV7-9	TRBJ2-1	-	TGTGCCAGCAGCTCGGACAGCAATGAGCAGTTCTTC	CASSSDSNEQFF
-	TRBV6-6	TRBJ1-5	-	TGTGCCAGCAGTTACGGCGGGACAAACCCCAATCAGCCCCAGCATTTT	CASSYGGTNPNQPQHF
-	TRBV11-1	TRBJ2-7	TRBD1	TGTGCCAGCAGTTCCTACGACAGGGGCTACGAGCAGTACTTC	CASSSYDRGYEQYF
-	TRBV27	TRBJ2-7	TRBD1	TGTGCCAGCAGGAGGGACAGGGGTTACGAGCAGTACTTC	CASRRDRGYEQYF
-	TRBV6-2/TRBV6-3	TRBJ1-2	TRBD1	TGTGCCAGCAGCGACCCAGGACAGGGGTCCAACTATGGCTACACCTTC	CASSDPGQGSNYGYTF
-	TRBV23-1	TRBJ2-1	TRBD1	TGCGCCAGCAGTCAATCCCAGGGGGCAGGGGTTGACTTAGGGGTGGTTTTCAATGAGCAGTTCTTC	CASSQSQGAGVDLGVVFNEQFF
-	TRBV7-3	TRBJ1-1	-	TGTGCCAGCAGCTTCGGACAGATTAACACTGAAGCTTTCTTT	CASSFGQINTEAFF
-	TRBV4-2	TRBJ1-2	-	TGTGCCAGCAGCCAAGTCGAAGGGAAGGACGGCTACACCTTC	CASSQVEGKDGYTF
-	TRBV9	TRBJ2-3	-	TGTGCCAGCAGCATCAGCACAGATACGCAGTATTTT	CASSISTDTQYF
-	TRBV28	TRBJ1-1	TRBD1	TGTGCCAGCAGCCTCGGGGGAGGGGGCGGATATACTGAAGCTTTCTTT	CASSLGGGGGYTEAFF